The next 29 T cell receptor beta chains were all read from a single sample in a study of T cells in Graves' hyperthyroidism and ophthalmopathy. TCR beta CDR3 region amplification was performed from RNA transcripts. The primer set for the first-round RT-PCR of the TCR CDR3 was HTBI. TCRdb re-called the multiplex PCR reads through MiXCR, storing one row per CDR3 protein. The table lists 340,000 or so distinct CDR3 sequences, roughly 17% of them singletons, with approximately 33% in the top ten. Sample: blood. The receptors stem from a man aged 30 to 45 with Graves' hyperthyroidism.

This clonotype was observed many times. This rearrangement joins TRBV24-1 to TRBJ2-7, with 8 bases aligning to TRBD1. Losses at the gene ends were 2 bases for V and 7 bases for J; bases not matched to a gene: 0. CDR1 is KGHDR and CDR2 is SFDVKD in the germline V gene. CDR3 size: 12 residues. For the CDR3, the DNA is TGTGCCACCAGTGATTGGACAGGGGAGCAGTACTTC. Its translation: CATSDWTGEQYF.

This clonotype was observed a handful of times. The rearrangement joins TRBV27 to TRBJ1-2; 8 nucleotides line up with TRBD1. From germline, CDR1 is MNHEY and CDR2 SMNVEV (reference sequence). Trimming removed 6 bases from V and 4 bases from J; junction bases left unmatched: 10. This CDR3 spans 15 amino acids. The CDR3 loop is CASRTNRGGGYGYTF. CDR3 coding DNA: TGTGCCAGCAGGACCAACAGGGGGGGTGGCTATGGCTACACCTTC.

This clonotype has a count of ten or more. The chain recombines TRBV19 with TRBJ2-7, with 7 bases that match TRBD1. After removal of 5 bases from V and 3 bases from J, the junction contained 4 bases not matched to a gene. CDR1 is LNHDA and CDR2 is SQIVND in the germline V gene (reference sequence). The CDR3 runs to 13 residues. The DNA for the CDR3 is TGTGCCAGTAGTCGGACAGGTTACTACGAGCAGTACTTC. Amino acid sequence: CASSRTGYYEQYF. The variable domain in full, completed from reference TRBV19 and TRBJ2-7, reads DGGITQSPKYLFRKEGQNVTLSCEQNLNHDAMYWYRQDPGQGLRLIYYSQIVNDFQKGDIAEGYSVSREKKESFPLTVTSAQKNPTAFYLCASSRTGYYEQYFGPGTRLTVT.

The chain combines TRBV30 with TRBJ2-3, with D possibly being TRBD2 (5 bases). The germline CDR1 and CDR2 sequences are GTSNPN and SVGIG (reference sequence). With 2 bases removed from V and 6 bases from J, the gap between germline ends came to 18 bases. The CDR3 is 15 residues long. CDR3 in amino acids: CAWSSAARGLDTQYF. CDR3 coding DNA: TGTGCCTGGAGTAGTGCGGCGAGAGGGTTGGATACGCAGTATTTT.

This chain uses TRBV6-1 with TRBJ2-2; D may be TRBD1 or TRBD2 (5 bases each). The CDR3 runs to 15 residues. Germline CDR1 MNHNS, CDR2 SASEGT. V lost 7 bases, J lost 9 bases, and 21 bases lay in between. In DNA form, the CDR3 reads TGTGCCAGCATCCAAGCAGGGACGGTCATTAGGGAGCTGTTTTTT. Translation gives CASIQAGTVIRELFF.

This clonotype has more than one count but fewer than ten. Here the CDR3 reads CASSGTSGYTDTQYF. The CDR3 coding sequence is TGCGCCAGCAGTGGGACTAGCGGGTACACAGATACGCAGTATTTT. The chain links TRBV10-1 to TRBJ2-3, with 11 bases aligning to TRBD2. The CDR3 has 15 residues. CDR1 is WNHNN and CDR2 is SYGVQD in the germline V gene (reference sequence). Unmatched junction bases numbered 2, after V lost 4 bases and J lost 2 bases.

In this sample, this clonotype turned up a few times. The rearrangement joins TRBV15 to TRBJ2-3, with no clear D. The V and J ends lost 2 bases and 0 bases respectively, with 6 bases between them. The CDR3 has 14 residues. In germline, CDR1 is LNHNV, CDR2 YYDKDF (reference sequence). The CDR3 loop reads CATSRYSSTDTQYF. CDR3 bases: TGTGCCACCAGCAGATACTCTAGCACAGATACGCAGTATTTT.

This clonotype was seen at least ten times. CDR3 nucleotide sequence: TGTGCCAGCAGTTTCAAGAGCAATGAGCAGTTCTTC. Translating it yields CASSFKSNEQFF. The rearrangement joins TRBV28 to TRBJ2-1; D gene unclear. In germline, CDR1 is MDHEN, CDR2 SYDVKM. The length of the CDR3 is 12 residues. Deletions cut 3 bases from V and 6 bases from J, with 6 bases between.

This clonotype has a handful of counts. This chain connects TRBV28 to TRBJ1-2; unclear D gene. This CDR3 spans 12 amino acids. The V gene's germline CDR1 is MDHEN and CDR2 SYDVKM. The germline V and J ends were trimmed by 2 bases and 13 bases, with 14 bases remaining between them. Here the CDR3 DNA reads TGTGCCAGCAGTTTAGGCACGTACCGCCTCACCTTC. Its translation is CASSLGTYRLTF.

V is TRBV7-2 and J is TRBJ1-5; no reliable D call. The CDR3 is 15 residues long. Trimming cost V 5 bases and J 3 bases, with 14 bases left between them. Germline V gene lookup returns CDR1 SGHTA and CDR2 FQGNSA. The CDR3 loop reads CASSPLVGPNQPQHF. Written as DNA, the CDR3 is TGTGCCAGCAGCCCGTTAGTCGGGCCCAATCAGCCCCAGCATTTT.

The gene calls are TRBV20-1 and TRBJ2-1; 7 nucleotides agree with TRBD2. Unmatched junction bases numbered 12, after V lost 3 bases and J lost 7 bases. The CDR3 has 15 amino acids. Germline CDR1 DFQATT, CDR2 SNEGSKA (reference sequence). In nucleotides, the CDR3 is TGCAGTGCTAGGTTGAGCCGGATGGGGGGGAATGAGCAGTTCTTC. It encodes CSARLSRMGGNEQFF.

This clonotype was counted at least ten times. The chain recombines TRBV28 with TRBJ2-1, with a possible D match to TRBD2 (5 bases). There are 15 residues in the CDR3. CDR1 and CDR2 from the germline V gene are MDHEN and SYDVKM. Trimming took 6 bases from V and 6 from J, leaving 18 bases between them. CDR3 amino acids: CASSSGWPSSNEQFF. The CDR3 bases are TGTGCCAGCAGCTCGGGGTGGCCATCCAGCAATGAGCAGTTCTTC.

Regarding this clonotype: This may arise from a read error, as a much more abundant clone is one base away. The CDR3 reads CASSWTSGAYEQYF. CDR3 sequence (DNA): TGTGCCAGCAGTTGGACTAGCGGGGCCTACGAGCAGTACTTC. The rearrangement joins TRBV5-6 to TRBJ2-7, with TRBD2 matching over 12 bases. This CDR3 has 14 amino acids. J was trimmed by 2 bases and V by 5 bases; bases with no gene match: 2. CDR1 is SGHDT and CDR2 is YYEEEE in the germline V gene.

As DNA, the CDR3 is TGTGCCAGCAGCGTAGGAACAGGGCGGGGTCAGCCCCAGCATTTT. This gives the protein CASSVGTGRGQPQHF. V is TRBV9 and J is TRBJ1-5, with D possibly TRBD1 on 6 matching bases. V dropped 0 bases and J dropped 6 bases, with 13 bases sitting between them. The germline gives CDR1 SGDLS, CDR2 YYNGEE. The CDR3 is 15 amino acids. Full variable domain (rest looked up from reference TRBV9 and TRBJ1-5): DSGVTQTPKHLITATGQRVTLRCSPRSGDLSVYWYQQSLDQGLQFLIQYYNGEERAKGNILERFSAQQFPDLHSELNLSSLELGDSALYFCASSVGTGRGQPQHFGDGTRLSIL.

This clonotype was detected a few times. CDR3 nucleotide sequence: TGTGCCACCAGTGATTTATCGACCAACAGGGACACCGGGGAGCTGTTTTTT. It is translated as CATSDLSTNRDTGELFF. The rearrangement uses TRBV24-1 and TRBJ2-2, with D maybe TRBD1 (6 bases). CDR3 size: 17 residues. Trimming stripped 1 base from V and 3 bases from J, with 14 bases between. Germline CDR1 and CDR2: KGHDR and SFDVKD.

This clonotype showed up just a few times. This chain links TRBV6-2 or TRBV6-3 with TRBJ1-5; D may be TRBD1 (5 bases). Trimming removed 1 base at V and 6 bases at J, with 13 bases between. Germline values: CDR1 MNHEY, CDR2 SVGEGT. This CDR3 region has 15 residues. CDR3 residues: CASSYWGREGQPQHF. As DNA, the CDR3 is TGTGCCAGCAGTTACTGGGGCAGGGAGGGTCAGCCCCAGCATTTT.

As concerns this clonotype: This may stem from a read error, because a much larger clone lies one nucleotide away. V usage is TRBV18 and J usage is TRBJ2-1, with a tentative D call TRBD2 (5 bases). The CDR3 totals 14 residues. The germline gives CDR1 KGHSH, CDR2 LQKENI. CDR3 region: CASSPEARHNEQLF. The CDR3 DNA follows: TGTGCCAGCTCACCGGAGGCACGGCACAATGAGCAGCTCTTC.

This clonotype has at least ten counts. The J gene is TRBJ2-3, the V gene TRBV30, with 10 bases fitting TRBD2. With 2 bases clipped from V and 2 bases from J, the junction kept 7 bases outside the gene matches. Germline V CDR1 and CDR2: GTSNPN, SVGIG (reference sequence). The CDR3 spans 16 residues. DNA for the CDR3: TGTGCCTGGAGTACCGGGACTAGCGCCTTCACAGATACGCAGTATTTT. This translates into CAWSTGTSAFTDTQYF.

This clonotype was seen a handful of times. A single base separates this from a much larger clone, so it may be a read error. The rearrangement links TRBV30 to TRBJ1-2; a possible D gene is TRBD1 (6 bases). The CDR3 extends over 13 amino acids. Germline V gives CDR1 GTSNPN, CDR2 SVGIG (reference sequence). Trimming took 4 bases from V and 8 from J, leaving 17 bases between them. The CDR3: CAWTEGRGGGYTF. CDR3 nucleotides: TGTGCCTGGACGGAAGGCAGGGGTGGCGGCTACACCTTC.

In its sample, this clonotype was seen many times. The chain combines TRBV20-1 with TRBJ1-2; a weak D match, TRBD1 (5 bases). The CDR3 runs to 13 residues. Trimming stripped 3 bases from V and 3 bases from J, with 11 bases between. From germline, CDR1 is DFQATT and CDR2 SNEGSKA (reference sequence). The chain's CDR3 is CSASPGTDYGYTF. CDR3 sequence (DNA): TGCAGTGCTAGTCCCGGGACGGACTATGGCTACACCTTC.

This clonotype was seen repeatedly, ten times or more. The rearrangement links TRBV10-3 to TRBJ2-1; TRBD1 matches 7 bases. Germline CDR1 reads ENHRY; CDR2 reads SYGVKD. The CDR3 extends over 13 amino acids. V was clipped by 3 bases and J by 5 bases; unmatched bases: 1. The CDR3 nucleotides read TGTGCCATCAGTGATGGGACAGACAATGAGCAGTTCTTC. This codes for CAISDGTDNEQFF.

This clonotype was detected a few times. This chain connects TRBV9 to TRBJ1-1; TRBD1 is a possible D gene (5 bases). This CDR3 comprises 12 residues. The germline V and J ends were trimmed by 3 bases and 10 bases, with 13 bases remaining between them. CDR1 is SGDLS and CDR2 is YYNGEE in the germline V gene. CDR3 sequence: CASSGNRRGAFF. The CDR3 region has the DNA TGTGCCAGCAGCGGAAACAGGAGGGGAGCTTTCTTT.

The chain employs TRBV10-2 and TRBJ2-5; unclear D gene. The CDR3 has 17 residues. V was cut by 3 bases and J by 0 bases, with 17 bases left in between. Germline CDR1 is WSHSY and CDR2 is SAAADI. CDR3 in DNA: TGCGCCAGCAGTGATATTGATGGTCGACTTGACCAAGAGACCCAGTACTTC. Protein sequence: CASSDIDGRLDQETQYF.

This clonotype was counted a few times. The chain combines TRBV12-3 or TRBV12-4 with TRBJ2-7; 7 bases line up with TRBD2. This CDR3 comprises 12 residues. J was trimmed by 2 bases and V by 9 bases; bases with no gene match: 4. The CDR3 region has the DNA TGTGCCAGGCTAGCGGACCCCTACGAGCAGTACTTC. The encoded protein is CARLADPYEQYF.

This clonotype was found many times. This chain connects TRBV28 to TRBJ1-2; D remains ambiguous. The CDR3 has 11 residues. The V end lost 7 bases, the J end lost 2 bases, and 5 bases lay between the germline ends. In germline, CDR1 is MDHEN, CDR2 SYDVKM. DNA for the CDR3: TGTGCCAGCAACAGAAACTATGGCTACACCTTC. Translation: CASNRNYGYTF.

This clonotype showed up just a few times. The chain is built from TRBV20-1 and TRBJ2-3; D is possibly TRBD1 or TRBD2 (5 bases each). This CDR3 comprises 14 residues. Germline V gene data show CDR1 as DFQATT and CDR2 as SNEGSKA (reference sequence). V dropped 5 bases and J dropped 0 bases, with 12 bases sitting between them. CDR3 protein: CSAARDPSTDTQYF. CDR3 coding DNA: TGCAGTGCTGCCCGGGACCCTAGCACAGATACGCAGTATTTT.

In this sample, this clonotype turned up a few times. This sequence may be a read error, since a much larger clone differs from it by one base. The chain recombines TRBV28 with TRBJ1-5; possibly TRBD1 for D (5 bases). V shed 1 base and J shed 7 bases, with 11 bases lying between them. The germline V gene has CDR1 MDHEN and CDR2 SYDVKM. This CDR3 region has 14 residues. The CDR3 is CASSLLQGPQPQHF. The DNA for the CDR3 is TGTGCCAGCAGTTTATTGCAGGGTCCCCAGCCCCAGCATTTT.

This clonotype was seen more than once but under ten times. Germline is not matched at one junction end, which may reflect a read error. The chain uses TRBV6-2 or TRBV6-3 and TRBJ1-1; a weak D match, TRBD1 (5 bases). This CDR3 has 14 residues. Germline lookup yields CDR1 MNHEY and CDR2 SVGEGT. In DNA form, the CDR3 reads TGTGCCAGCAGTAACTCAGGGTTCCACACTGAAGCTTTCTTT. Residues: CASSNSGFHTEAFF.

This clonotype occurred a few times. The V gene is TRBV2, the J gene TRBJ2-6; tentative D call: TRBD1 (6 bases). The ends were cut back, 6 bases at V and 3 bases at J, with 12 bases in the middle. This CDR3 is 15 amino acids long. CDR1 SNHLY and CDR2 FYNNEI come from the germline V gene. The CDR3 here is CASREQGFGANVLTF. Written as DNA, the CDR3 is TGTGCCAGCAGGGAACAGGGCTTTGGGGCCAACGTCCTGACTTTC.